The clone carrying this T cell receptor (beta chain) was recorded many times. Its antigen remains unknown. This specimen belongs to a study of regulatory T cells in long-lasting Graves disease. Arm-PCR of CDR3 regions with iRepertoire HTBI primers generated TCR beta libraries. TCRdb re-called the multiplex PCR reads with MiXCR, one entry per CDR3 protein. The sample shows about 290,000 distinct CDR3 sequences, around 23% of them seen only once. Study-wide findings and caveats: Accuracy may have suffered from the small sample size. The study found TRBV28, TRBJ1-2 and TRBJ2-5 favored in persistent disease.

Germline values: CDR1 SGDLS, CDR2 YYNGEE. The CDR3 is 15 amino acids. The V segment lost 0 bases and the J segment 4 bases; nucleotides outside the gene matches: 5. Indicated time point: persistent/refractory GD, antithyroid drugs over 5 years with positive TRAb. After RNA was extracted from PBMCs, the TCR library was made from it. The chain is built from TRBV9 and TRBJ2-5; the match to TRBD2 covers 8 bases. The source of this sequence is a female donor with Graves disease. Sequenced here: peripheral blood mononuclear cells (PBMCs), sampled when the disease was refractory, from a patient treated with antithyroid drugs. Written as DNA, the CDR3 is TGTGCCAGCAGCGTAGCTACGGGAGGGGGAGAGACCCAGTACTTC. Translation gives CASSVATGGGETQYF.